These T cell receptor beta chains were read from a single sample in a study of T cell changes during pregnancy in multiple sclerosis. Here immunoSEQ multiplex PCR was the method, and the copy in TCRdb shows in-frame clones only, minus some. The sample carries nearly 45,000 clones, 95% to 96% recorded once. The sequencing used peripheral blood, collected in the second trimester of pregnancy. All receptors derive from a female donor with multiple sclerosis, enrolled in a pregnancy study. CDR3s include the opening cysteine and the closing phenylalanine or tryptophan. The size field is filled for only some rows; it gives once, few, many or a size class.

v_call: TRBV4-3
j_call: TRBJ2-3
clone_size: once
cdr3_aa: CASSLNPGNPTDTQYF

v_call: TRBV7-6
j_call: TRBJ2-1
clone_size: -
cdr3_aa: CASSSSGGAHNEQFF

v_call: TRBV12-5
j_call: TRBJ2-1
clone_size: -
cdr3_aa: CASGLHRAMGNEQFF

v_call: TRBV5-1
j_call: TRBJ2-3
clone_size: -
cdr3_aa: CASQAGQGYDTQYF

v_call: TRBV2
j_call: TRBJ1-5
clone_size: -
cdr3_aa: CASYRGGNQPQHF

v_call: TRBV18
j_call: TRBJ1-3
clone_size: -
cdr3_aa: CASSPPGKSSGNTIYF

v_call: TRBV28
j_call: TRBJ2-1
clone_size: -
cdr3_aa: CASSLGTGVVNEQFF

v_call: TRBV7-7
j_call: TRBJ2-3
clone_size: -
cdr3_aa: CASSAIAARGTDTQYF

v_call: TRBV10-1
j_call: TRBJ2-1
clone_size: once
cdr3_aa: CASSGGTPSNEQFF

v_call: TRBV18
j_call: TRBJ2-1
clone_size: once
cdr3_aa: CASSPDRGRNVVEQFF

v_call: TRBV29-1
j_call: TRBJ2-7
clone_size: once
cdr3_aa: CSVGQGAGWMYF

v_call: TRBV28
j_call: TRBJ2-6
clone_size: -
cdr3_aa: CASNHVTSSGANVLTF

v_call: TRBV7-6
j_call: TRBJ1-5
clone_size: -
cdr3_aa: CASSPRTGGDSNQPQHF

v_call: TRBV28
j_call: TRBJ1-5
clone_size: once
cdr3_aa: CASSLPGSVAQHF

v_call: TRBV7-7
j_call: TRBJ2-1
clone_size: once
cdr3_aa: CASSLSTAGRNEQFF

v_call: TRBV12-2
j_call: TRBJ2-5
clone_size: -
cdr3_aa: CASRLGLARGETQYF

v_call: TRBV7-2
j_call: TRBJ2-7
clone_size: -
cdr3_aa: CASSQLAASSYEQYF

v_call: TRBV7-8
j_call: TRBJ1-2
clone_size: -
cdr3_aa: CASSPGLPYGYTF

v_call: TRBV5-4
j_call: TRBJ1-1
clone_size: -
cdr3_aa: CASSAVGRGTEAFF

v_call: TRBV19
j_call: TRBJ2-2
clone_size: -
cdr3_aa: CASSIIPAANTGELFF

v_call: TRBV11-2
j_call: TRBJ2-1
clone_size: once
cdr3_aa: CASSSAPYNEQFF

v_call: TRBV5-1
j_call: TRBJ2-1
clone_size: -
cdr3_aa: CASSIQTGTYNEQFF

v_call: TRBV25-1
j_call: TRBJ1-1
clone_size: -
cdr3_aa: CASSEWRNTEAFF

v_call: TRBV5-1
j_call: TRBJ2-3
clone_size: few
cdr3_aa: CASRTGAYTDTQYF

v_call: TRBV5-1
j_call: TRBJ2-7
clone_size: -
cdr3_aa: CASRLNGQGRRYEQYF

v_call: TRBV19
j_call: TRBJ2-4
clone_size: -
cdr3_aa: CASTRQGGAKNIQYF

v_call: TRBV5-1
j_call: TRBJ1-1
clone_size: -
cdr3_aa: CASSLTVRLEGAYLFTEAFF

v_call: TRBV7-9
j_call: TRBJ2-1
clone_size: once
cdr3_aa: CAGFEAGGYNEQFF

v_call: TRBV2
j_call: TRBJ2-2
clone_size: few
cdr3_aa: CASSERGLGDPGELFF

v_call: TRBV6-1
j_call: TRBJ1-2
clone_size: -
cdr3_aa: CASSVTGSYGYTF

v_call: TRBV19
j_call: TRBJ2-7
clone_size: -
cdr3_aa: CASSARLHLGEQYF

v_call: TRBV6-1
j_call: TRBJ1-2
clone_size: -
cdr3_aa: CASSEAFGSRGYTF

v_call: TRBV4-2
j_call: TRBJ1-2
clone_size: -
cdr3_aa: CASSQSGFGYTF

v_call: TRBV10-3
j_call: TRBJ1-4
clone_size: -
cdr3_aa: CAISEGQGNEKLFF

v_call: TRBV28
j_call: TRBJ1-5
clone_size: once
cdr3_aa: CASVDSRNQPQHF

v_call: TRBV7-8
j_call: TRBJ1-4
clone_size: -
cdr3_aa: CASSLHSSATNEKLFF

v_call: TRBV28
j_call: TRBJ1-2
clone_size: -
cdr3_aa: CASSLFRTGTVEGYTF

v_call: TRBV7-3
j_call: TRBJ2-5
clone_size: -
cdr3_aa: CASSLPSGTAETQYF

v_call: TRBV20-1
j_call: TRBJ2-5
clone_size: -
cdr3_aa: CSARGGGTQYF

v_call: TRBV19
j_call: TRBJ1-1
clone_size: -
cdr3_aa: CASSTGTVEAEGAFF

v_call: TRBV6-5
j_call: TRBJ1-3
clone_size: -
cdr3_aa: CASREISGNTIYF

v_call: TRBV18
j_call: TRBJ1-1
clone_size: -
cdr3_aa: CASSPFGTEAFF

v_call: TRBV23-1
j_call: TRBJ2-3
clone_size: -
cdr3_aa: CASSPGGSTDTQYF

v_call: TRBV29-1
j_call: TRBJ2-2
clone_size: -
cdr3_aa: CSAWGLAGGPGELFF

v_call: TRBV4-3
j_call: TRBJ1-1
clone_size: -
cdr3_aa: CASSQEAGPTEAFF

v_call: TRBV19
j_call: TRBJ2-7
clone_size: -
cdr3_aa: CASSVLAESYEQYF

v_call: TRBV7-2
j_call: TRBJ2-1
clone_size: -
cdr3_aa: CASGQRPTYNEQFF

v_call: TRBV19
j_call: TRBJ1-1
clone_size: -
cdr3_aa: CASILGQPSTEAFF

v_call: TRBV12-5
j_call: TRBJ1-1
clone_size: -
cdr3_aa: CASRAGGRADTEAFF

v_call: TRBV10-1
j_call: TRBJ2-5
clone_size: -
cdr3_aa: CAGSDTGQETQYF

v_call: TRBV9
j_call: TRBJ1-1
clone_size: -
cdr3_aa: CASSVQNTEAFF

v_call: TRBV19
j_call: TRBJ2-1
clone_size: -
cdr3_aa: CASSIPRGLAAYNEQFF

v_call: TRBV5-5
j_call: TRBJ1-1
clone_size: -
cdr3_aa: CASSLAAGPRLSFF

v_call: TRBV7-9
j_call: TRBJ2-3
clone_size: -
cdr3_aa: CASSQGETQYF

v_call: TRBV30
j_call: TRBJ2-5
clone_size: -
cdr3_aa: CAWRGLAGGETQYF

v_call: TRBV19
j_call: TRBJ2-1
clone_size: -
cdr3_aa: CASEPPRGGLSYNEQFF

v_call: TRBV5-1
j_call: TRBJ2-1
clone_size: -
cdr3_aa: CASSLGASGNNEQFF